Listed below are T cell receptor beta chains from one sample, sequenced in a study of tissue T cells after allogeneic stem cell transplantation. Profiling relied on immunoSEQ multiplex PCR, and the TCRdb table lists in-frame clones only, not all of them. The repertoire has about 460 clones, 80% to 85% of them found once; the top ten carry more than 13%. The sample consisted of skin, taken at autopsy. All receptors derive from a female patient aged 18 to 50 with steroid-refractory graft-versus-host disease after an allogeneic stem cell transplant. The graft donor may account for some of the T cells. Both conserved end residues are part of each CDR3.

>TRBJ2-6|16|TRBV9
CASSTLRYSGANVLTF
>TRBJ1-2|13|TRBV6-5
CASRGWAGLGYTF
>TRBJ2-1|14|TRBV29-1
CSVGKGGPYNEQFF
>TRBJ1-5|14|TRBV10-3
CAISERDSWQPQHF
>TRBJ1-4|16|TRBV7-9
CASSSTPVRGNEKLFF
>TRBJ1-1|16|TRBV29-1
CSVEDHPGARITEAFF
>TRBJ2-7|13|TRBV10-2
CASSPGTGYEQYF
>TRBJ2-1|16|TRBV5-4
CASSLASRPTRDEQFF
>TRBJ1-1|13|TRBV5-1
CASSVAGGRSAFF
>TRBJ2-5|17|TRBV4-1
CASSQDPLAGTQETQYF
>TRBJ2-7|12|TRBV4-2
CASSRGGTEQYF
>TRBJ2-1|17|TRBV10-3
CAISTTLLAGSYNEQFF
>TRBJ2-1|16|TRBV2
CATQWRTSPMHNEQFF
>TRBJ2-1|17|TRBV5-4
CASSPWGLAGVFNEQFF
>TRBJ2-1|17|TRBV7-8
CASSLPRRTSPVYEQFF
>TRBJ2-3|17|TRBV11-2
CASSLGRLAGYTDTQYF
>TRBJ2-7|16|TRBV4-1
CASSQVIAGVAYEQYF
>TRBJ2-3|17|TRBV7-9
CASSLVGTSGRGDTQYF
>TRBJ1-1|14|TRBV10-1
CASSGGTGNTEAFF
>TRBJ2-1|12|TRBV12-3/TRBV12-4
CASSLGQGAWFF